This paragraph covers one T cell receptor beta chain sequence. Its antigen is not known. The sample is drawn from a study of CD8+ T cells in alopecia areata. Findings of the study overall: Lesional scalp exceeded normal scalp in clonality, especially in alopecia totalis/universalis. Unlike in mice, where it was clearer, TCR sharing across patients was less clear, possibly HLA-related.

Once RNA had been extracted, it was reverse transcribed into cDNA to act as the sequencing template. The method was immunoSEQ multiplex PCR; TCRdb's version includes in-frame clones alone and lacks a portion of them. The sample includes 65,000 to 95,000 clones, 51% seen only once; the top ten take roughly 5.6%. The investigators collected lesional scalp punch biopsies and peripheral blood from alopecia areata patients. T lymphocytes (CD4+ and CD8+) were sorted from PBMCs. The sequenced sample was NKG2D-high CD8+ T cells sorted from blood. The receptor was isolated from a human donor with alopecia areata.

The CDR3 protein is CASSLADEQFF. CDR3 coding DNA: TGTGCCAGCAGCTTGGCGGATGAGCAGTTCTTC. The chain joins TRBV11-2 to TRBJ2-1; unclear D gene. V lost 3 bases, J lost 8 bases, and 5 bases lay in between. CDR3 size: 11 residues. CDR1 is SGHAT and CDR2 is FQNNGV in the germline V gene.